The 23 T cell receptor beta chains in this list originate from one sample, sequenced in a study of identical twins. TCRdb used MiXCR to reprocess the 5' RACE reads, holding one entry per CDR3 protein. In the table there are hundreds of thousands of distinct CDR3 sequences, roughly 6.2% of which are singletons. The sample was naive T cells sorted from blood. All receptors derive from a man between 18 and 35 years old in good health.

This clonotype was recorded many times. CDR3 coding DNA: TGCAGTGCTAGAGAGGTTGGCGAGCAGTTCTTC. Amino acids: CSAREVGEQFF. The V gene is TRBV20-1, the J gene TRBJ2-1; D not resolved. Germline V gene data show CDR1 as DFQATT and CDR2 as SNEGSKA (reference sequence). V was clipped by 0 bases and J by 10 bases, with 7 bases between them. CDR3 size: 11 residues.

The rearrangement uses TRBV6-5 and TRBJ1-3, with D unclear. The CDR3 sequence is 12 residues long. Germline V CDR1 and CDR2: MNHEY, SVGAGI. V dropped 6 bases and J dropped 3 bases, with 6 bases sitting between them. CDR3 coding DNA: TGTGCCAGCAGGGGTTATGGAAACACCATATATTTT. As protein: CASRGYGNTIYF.

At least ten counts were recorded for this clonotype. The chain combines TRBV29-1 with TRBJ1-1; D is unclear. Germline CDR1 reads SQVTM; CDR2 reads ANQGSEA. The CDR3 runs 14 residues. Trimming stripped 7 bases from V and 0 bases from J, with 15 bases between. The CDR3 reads CSANPLRLNTEAFF. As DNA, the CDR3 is TGCAGCGCTAACCCCCTAAGGCTGAACACTGAAGCTTTCTTT.

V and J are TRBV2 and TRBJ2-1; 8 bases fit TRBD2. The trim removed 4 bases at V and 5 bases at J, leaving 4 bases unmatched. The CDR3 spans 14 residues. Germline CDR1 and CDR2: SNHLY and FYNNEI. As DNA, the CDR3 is TGTGCCAGCAGTGGGACTAGCTCTCACAATGAGCAGTTCTTC. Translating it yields CASSGTSSHNEQFF.

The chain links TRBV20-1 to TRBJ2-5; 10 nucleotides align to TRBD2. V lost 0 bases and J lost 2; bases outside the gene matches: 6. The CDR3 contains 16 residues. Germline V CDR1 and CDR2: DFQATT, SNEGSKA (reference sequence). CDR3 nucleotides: TGCAGTGCTAGAGATCTCGGACTAGCGGTACAAGAGACCCAGTACTTC. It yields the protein CSARDLGLAVQETQYF.

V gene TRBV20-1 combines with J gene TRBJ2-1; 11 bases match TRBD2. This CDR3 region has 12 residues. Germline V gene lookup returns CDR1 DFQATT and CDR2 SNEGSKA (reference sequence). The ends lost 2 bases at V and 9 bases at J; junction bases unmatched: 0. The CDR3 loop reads CSARLAGGEQFF. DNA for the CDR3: TGCAGTGCTAGACTAGCGGGAGGTGAGCAGTTCTTC.

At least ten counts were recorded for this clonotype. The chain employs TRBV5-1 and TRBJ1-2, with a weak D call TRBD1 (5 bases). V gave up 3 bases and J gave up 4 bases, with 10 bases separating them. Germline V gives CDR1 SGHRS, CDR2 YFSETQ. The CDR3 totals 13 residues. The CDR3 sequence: CASSSVGGYGYTF. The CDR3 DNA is TGCGCCAGCAGCTCAGTGGGGGGCTATGGCTACACCTTC.

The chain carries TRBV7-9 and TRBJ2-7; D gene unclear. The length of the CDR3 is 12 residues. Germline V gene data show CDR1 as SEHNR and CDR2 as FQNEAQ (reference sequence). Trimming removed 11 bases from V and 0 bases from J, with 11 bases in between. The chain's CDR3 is CAGRVDSYEQYF. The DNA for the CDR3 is TGTGCCGGACGGGTCGACTCCTACGAGCAGTACTTC.

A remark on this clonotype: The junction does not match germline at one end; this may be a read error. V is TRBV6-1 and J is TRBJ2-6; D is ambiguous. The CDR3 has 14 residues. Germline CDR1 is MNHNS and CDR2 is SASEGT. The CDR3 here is CASNEFSGANVLTF. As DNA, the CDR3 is TGTGCCAGCAATGAATTCTCTGGGGCCAACGTCCTGACTTTC.

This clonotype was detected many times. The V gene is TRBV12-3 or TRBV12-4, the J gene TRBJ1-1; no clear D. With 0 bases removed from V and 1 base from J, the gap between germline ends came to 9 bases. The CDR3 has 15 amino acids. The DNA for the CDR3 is TGTGCCAGCAGTTTAGCGCTTTCAGGGAACACTGAAGCTTTCTTT. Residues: CASSLALSGNTEAFF.

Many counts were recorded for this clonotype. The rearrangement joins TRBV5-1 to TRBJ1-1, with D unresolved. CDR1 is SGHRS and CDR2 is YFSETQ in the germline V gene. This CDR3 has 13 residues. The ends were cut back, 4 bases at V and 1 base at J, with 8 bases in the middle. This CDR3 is CASSPDPNTEAFF. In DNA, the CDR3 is TGCGCCAGCAGCCCAGATCCGAACACTGAAGCTTTCTTT. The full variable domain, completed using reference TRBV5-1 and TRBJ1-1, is KAGVTQTPRYLIKTRGQQVTLSCSPISGHRSVSWYQQTPGQGLQFLFEYFSETQRNKGNFPGRFSGRQFSNSRSEMNVSTLELGDSALYLCASSPDPNTEAFFGQGTRLTVV.

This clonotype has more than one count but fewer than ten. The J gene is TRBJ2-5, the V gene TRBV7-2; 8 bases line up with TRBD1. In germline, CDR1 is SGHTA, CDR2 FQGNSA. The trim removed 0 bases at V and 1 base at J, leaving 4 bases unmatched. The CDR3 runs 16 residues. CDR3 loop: CASSLAARGPQETQYF. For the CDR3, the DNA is TGTGCCAGCAGCTTAGCAGCCAGGGGGCCCCAAGAGACCCAGTACTTC.

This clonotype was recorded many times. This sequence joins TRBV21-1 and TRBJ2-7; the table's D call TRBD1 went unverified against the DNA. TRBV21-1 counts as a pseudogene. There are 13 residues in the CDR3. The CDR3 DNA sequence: TGTGCCAGCGAGGGGGGGGAATCCTACGAGCAGTACGTC. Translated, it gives CASEGGESYEQYV.

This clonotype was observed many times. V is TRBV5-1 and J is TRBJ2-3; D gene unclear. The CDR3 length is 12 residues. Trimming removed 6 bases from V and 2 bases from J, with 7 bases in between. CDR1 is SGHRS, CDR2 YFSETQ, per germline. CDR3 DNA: TGCGCCAGCAACGGGTTCACAGATACGCAGTATTTT. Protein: CASNGFTDTQYF.

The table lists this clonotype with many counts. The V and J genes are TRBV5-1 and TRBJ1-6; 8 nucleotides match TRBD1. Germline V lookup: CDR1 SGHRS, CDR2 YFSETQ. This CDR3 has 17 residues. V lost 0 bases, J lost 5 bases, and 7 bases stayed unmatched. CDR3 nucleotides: TGCGCCAGCAGCTTGGACGGACAGGGCCGAAATAATTCACCCCTCCACTTT. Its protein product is CASSLDGQGRNNSPLHF.

The CDR3 bases are TGCGCCAGCAGCTTGTACGGCAGCCGTTCAATGAACACTGAAGCTTTCTTT. Amino acids: CASSLYGSRSMNTEAFF. The gene calls are TRBV5-1 and TRBJ1-1; D is ambiguous. Germline CDR1 reads SGHRS; CDR2 reads YFSETQ. With 1 base removed from V and 0 bases from J, the gap between germline ends came to 16 bases. The CDR3 is 17 residues long.

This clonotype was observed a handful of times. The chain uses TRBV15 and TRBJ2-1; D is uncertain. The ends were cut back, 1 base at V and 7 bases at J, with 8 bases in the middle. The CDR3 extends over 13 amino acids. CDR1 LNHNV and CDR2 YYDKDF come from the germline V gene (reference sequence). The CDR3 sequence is CATSRGKANEQFF. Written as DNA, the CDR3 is TGTGCCACCAGCAGAGGAAAAGCGAATGAGCAGTTCTTC.

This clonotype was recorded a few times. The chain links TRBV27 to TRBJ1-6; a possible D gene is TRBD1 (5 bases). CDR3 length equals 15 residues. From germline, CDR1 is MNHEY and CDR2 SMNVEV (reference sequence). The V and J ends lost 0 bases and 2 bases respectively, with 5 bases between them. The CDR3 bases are TGTGCCAGCAGTTTATCGACAGCCTATAATTCACCCCTCCACTTT. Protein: CASSLSTAYNSPLHF.

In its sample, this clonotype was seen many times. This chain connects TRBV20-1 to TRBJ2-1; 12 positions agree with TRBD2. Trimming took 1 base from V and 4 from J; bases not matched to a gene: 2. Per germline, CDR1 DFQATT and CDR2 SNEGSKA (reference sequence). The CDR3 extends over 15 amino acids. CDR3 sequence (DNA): TGCAGTGCTAGAGCACTAGCGGGAGGATACAATGAGCAGTTCTTC. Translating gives CSARALAGGYNEQFF.

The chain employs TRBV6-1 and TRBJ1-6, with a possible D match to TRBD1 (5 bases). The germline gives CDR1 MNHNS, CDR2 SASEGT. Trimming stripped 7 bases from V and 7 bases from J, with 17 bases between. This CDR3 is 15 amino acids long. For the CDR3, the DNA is TGTGCCAGCAATCTGGCCGGAGGGGAAAATTCACCCCTCCACTTT. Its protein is CASNLAGGENSPLHF.

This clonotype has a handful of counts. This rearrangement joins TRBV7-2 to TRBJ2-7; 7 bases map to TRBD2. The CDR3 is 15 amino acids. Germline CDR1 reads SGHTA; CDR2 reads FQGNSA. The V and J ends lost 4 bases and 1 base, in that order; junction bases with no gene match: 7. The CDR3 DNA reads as TGTGCCAGCAGCTCGACTAGCCTCAGTTCCTACGAGCAGTACTTC. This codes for CASSSTSLSSYEQYF. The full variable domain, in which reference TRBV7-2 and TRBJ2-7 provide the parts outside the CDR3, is GAGVSQSPSNKVTEKGKDVELRCDPISGHTALYWYRQSLGQGLEFLIYFQGNSAPDKSGLPSDRFSAERTGGSVSTLTIQRTQQEDSAVYLCASSSTSLSSYEQYFGPGTRLTVT.

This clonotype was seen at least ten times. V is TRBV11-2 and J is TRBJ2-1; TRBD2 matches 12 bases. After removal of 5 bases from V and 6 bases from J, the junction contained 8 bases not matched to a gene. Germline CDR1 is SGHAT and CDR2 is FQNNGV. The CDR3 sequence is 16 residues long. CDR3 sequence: CASSPRLAGAPNEQFF. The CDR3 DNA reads TGTGCCAGCAGCCCACGACTAGCGGGAGCCCCCAATGAGCAGTTCTTC.

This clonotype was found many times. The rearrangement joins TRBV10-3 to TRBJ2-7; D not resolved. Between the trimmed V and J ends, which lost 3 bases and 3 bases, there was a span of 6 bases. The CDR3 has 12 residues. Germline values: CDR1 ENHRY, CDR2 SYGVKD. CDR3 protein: CAISDWGYEQYF. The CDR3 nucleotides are TGTGCCATCAGTGATTGGGGCTACGAGCAGTACTTC.